The source of this T cell receptor beta chain is a study of shared clonotypes between healthy human individuals. The CDR3 is 17 amino acids. J gave up 2 bases and V 1 base, and 8 bases lay outside the gene matches. Germline CDR1 and CDR2: SGHTA and FQGTGA. Sequencing was performed with immunoSEQ multiplex PCR; in TCRdb, only in-frame clones are kept and a portion is missing. Of about 490,000 clones in the sample, about 84% were seen once. The specimen was PBMCs. This TCR derives from a woman aged 40 to 50 in good health. Some clones in this sample may be carry-over from other donors' samples. This chain joins TRBV7-3 and TRBJ2-5; 9 bases are shared with TRBD1. CDR3 coding DNA: TGTGCCAGCAGCTTAAGTCGGGTCGGGACAGGGCAAGAGACCCAGTACTTC. This encodes CASSLSRVGTGQETQYF. The full variable domain, with the rest looked up from reference TRBV7-3 and TRBJ2-5, is GAGVSQTPSNKVTEKGKYVELRCDPISGHTALYWYRQSLGQGPEFLIYFQGTGAADDSGLPNDRFFAVRPEGSVSTLKIQRTERGDSAVYLCASSLSRVGTGQETQYFGPGTRLLVL.